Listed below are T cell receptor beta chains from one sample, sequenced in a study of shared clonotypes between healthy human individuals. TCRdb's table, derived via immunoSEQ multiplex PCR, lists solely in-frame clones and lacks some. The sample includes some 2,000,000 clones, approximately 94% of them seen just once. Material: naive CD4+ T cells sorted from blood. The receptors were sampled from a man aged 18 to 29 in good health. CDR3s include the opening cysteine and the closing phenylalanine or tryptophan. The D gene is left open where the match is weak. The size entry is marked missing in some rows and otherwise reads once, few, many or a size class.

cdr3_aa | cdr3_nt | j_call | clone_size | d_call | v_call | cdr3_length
CASSLTGGYGYTF | TGTGCCAGCAGTTTAACAGGGGGGTATGGCTACACCTTC | TRBJ1-2 | NA | TRBD1 | TRBV6-5 | 13
CASSLAGLENTEAFF | TGCGCCAGCAGCTTGGCCGGACTGGAGAACACTGAAGCTTTCTTT | TRBJ1-1 | once | NA | TRBV5-1 | 15
CASSITANYGYTF | TGTGCCAGCAGTATTACAGCGAACTATGGCTACACCTTC | TRBJ1-2 | NA | NA | TRBV7-2 | 13
CSVPGQVSYNEQFF | TGCAGCGTGCCCGGACAGGTCTCCTACAATGAGCAGTTCTTC | TRBJ2-1 | NA | TRBD1 | TRBV29-1 | 14
CASSLKGQGKNIQYF | TGTGCCAGCAGCTTAAAAGGACAGGGAAAAAACATTCAGTACTTC | TRBJ2-4 | NA | TRBD1 | TRBV7-2 | 15
CASSDLGAAAQYF | TGTGCCAGCAGTGATCTGGGGGCGGCGGCCCAGTACTTC | TRBJ2-5 | NA | NA | TRBV2 | 13
CASMGQGSNTEAFF | TGTGCCAGCATGGGACAGGGGAGCAACACTGAAGCTTTCTTT | TRBJ1-1 | NA | TRBD1 | TRBV7-8 | 14
CASSQLQVSDTQYF | TGCGCCAGCAGCCAGCTCCAGGTCTCGGATACGCAGTATTTT | TRBJ2-3 | once | NA | TRBV4-1 | 14
CASSLITGGRATDTQYF | TGTGCCAGCAGCTTAATTACCGGCGGGAGGGCCACAGATACGCAGTATTTT | TRBJ2-3 | once | TRBD2 | TRBV7-9 | 17
CAISDVYEQYF | TGTGCCATCAGTGATGTCTACGAGCAGTACTTC | TRBJ2-7 | NA | NA | TRBV10-3 | 11
CASSFIGENTEAFF | TGCGCCAGCAGCTTCATAGGGGAGAACACTGAAGCTTTCTTT | TRBJ1-1 | once | NA | TRBV5-1 | 14
CASSSQIGSYEQYF | TGTGCCAGTAGTTCCCAAATTGGCTCCTACGAGCAGTACTTC | TRBJ2-7 | NA | NA | TRBV19 | 14
CASSPVSGNSPLHF | TGTGCCAGCAGCCCTGTTAGTGGGAATTCACCCCTCCACTTT | TRBJ1-6 | NA | NA | TRBV7-6 | 14
CASSAGSSYEQYF | TGCGCCAGCAGTGCGGGCAGCTCCTACGAGCAGTACTTC | TRBJ2-7 | NA | NA | TRBV5-1 | 13
CASTRPLNEKLFF | TGTGCCAGCACCCGGCCCCTTAATGAAAAACTGTTTTTT | TRBJ1-4 | NA | NA | TRBV2 | 13